This T cell receptor beta chain came from a study of CXCR3-negative and CXCR3-positive naive CD8 T cells. Overall study results and limits: Researchers reported similar TRBV-TRBJ usage in naive CXCR3-negative and CXCR3-positive cells, though memory differed. Comparably high diversity was seen in both naive subsets, and much lower diversity in memory CD8+ cells. Cryopreserved cells partially lost CXCR3 expression, and fresh PBMCs were used in most assays.

The authors prepared UMI-labeled TRB cDNA libraries by 5' RACE. TCRdb reanalyzed the 5' RACE reads, giving one entry per CDR3 protein sequence and no DNA. The sample totals approximately 49,000 distinct CDR3 sequences. For this clonotype: Antigen: not known.

The source of this sequence is a human donor in good health. Some clones in this sample may be carry-over from other donors' samples. Specimen: memory CD8+ T cells from blood.

CDR3: CASSERAEKLFF. This sequence joins TRBV2 and TRBJ1-4. This CDR3 contains 12 residues. The germline gives CDR1 SNHLY, CDR2 FYNNEI.